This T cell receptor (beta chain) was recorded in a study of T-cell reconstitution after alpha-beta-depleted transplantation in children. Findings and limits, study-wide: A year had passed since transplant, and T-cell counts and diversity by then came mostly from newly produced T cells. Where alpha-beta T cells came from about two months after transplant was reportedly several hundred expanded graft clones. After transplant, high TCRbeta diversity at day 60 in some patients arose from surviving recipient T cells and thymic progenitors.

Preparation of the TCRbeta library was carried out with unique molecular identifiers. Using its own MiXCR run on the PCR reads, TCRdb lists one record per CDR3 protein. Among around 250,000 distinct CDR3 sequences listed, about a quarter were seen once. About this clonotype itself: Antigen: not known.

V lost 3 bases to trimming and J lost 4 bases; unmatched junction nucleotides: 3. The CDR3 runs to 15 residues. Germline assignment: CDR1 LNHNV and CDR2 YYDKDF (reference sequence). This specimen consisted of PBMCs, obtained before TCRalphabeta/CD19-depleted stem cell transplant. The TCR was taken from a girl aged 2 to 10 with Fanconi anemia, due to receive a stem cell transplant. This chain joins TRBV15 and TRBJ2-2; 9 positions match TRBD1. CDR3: CATSRGQGGTGELFF. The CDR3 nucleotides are TGTGCCACCAGCAGGGGACAGGGCGGCACCGGGGAGCTGTTTTTT.